This T cell receptor beta chain was found in a study of identifying expanded T cells in peripheral blood. The data were produced by immunoSEQ multiplex PCR, yet TCRdb's version contains in-frame clones alone and is incomplete. The repertoire includes under 150,000 clones, 70% to 90% of them detected once, and 7.5% to 9% sits in the top ten. Germline V gene data show CDR1 as LGHNA and CDR2 as YSLEER. Deletions cut 0 bases from V and 1 base from J, with 6 bases between. This CDR3 region has 15 residues. The sample comprised blood. This chain uses TRBV4-3 with TRBJ2-2; no reliable D call. The receptor comes from a person between 18 and 75 years old in good health. CDR3: CASSQESLNTGELFF. The CDR3 coding sequence is TGCGCCAGCAGCCAAGAAAGTTTGAACACCGGGGAGCTGTTTTTT.